What follows are 29 T cell receptor beta chains derived from one specimen sequenced in a study of response to subunit inactivated influenza vaccine. TCRdb re-derived calls from the RT-PCR reads in MiXCR, one entry per CDR3 protein. The sample shows around 650,000 distinct CDR3 sequences, about 15% of them seen only once. The sample in question was PBMCs from blood, obtained 11 to 12 days after vaccination. The receptors stem from a man in his fifties who received an inactivated influenza vaccine.

This clonotype occurred a few times. This chain joins TRBV20-1 and TRBJ2-1, with 12 positions matching TRBD2. J gave up 5 bases and V 3 bases, and 5 bases lay outside the gene matches. The CDR3 contains 15 residues. Germline V lookup: CDR1 DFQATT, CDR2 SNEGSKA (reference sequence). In DNA form, the CDR3 reads TGCAGTGCTAGTAAGACTAGCGGGGGACACAATGAGCAGTTCTTC. This encodes CSASKTSGGHNEQFF.

The J gene is TRBJ1-5, the V gene TRBV20-1, with D unresolved. Germline V gives CDR1 DFQATT, CDR2 SNEGSKA (reference sequence). The CDR3 loop spans 12 amino acids. Trimming shortened V by 3 bases and J by 7 bases, and 10 bases separated the two germline ends. CDR3 in amino acids: CSASRTGQPQHF. For the CDR3, the DNA is TGCAGTGCTAGTAGGACTGGACAGCCCCAGCATTTT.

The V call is TRBV11-2, the J call TRBJ2-3, with 7 nucleotides matching TRBD2. This CDR3 region has 16 residues. Germline V gene lookup returns CDR1 SGHAT and CDR2 FQNNGV. After removal of 1 base from V and 2 bases from J, the junction contained 6 bases not matched to a gene. CDR3 sequence reads: CASSLGSGGNTDTQYF. CDR3 DNA sequence: TGTGCCAGCAGCTTAGGGTCGGGGGGAAACACAGATACGCAGTATTTT.

This clonotype showed up many times. The chain links TRBV7-6 to TRBJ2-1; weak D call: TRBD2 (6 bases). The germline V gene encodes CDR1 SGHVS and CDR2 FNYEAQ. V was trimmed by 1 base and J by 4 bases, leaving 14 bases between them. The CDR3 length is 16 residues. The CDR3 is CASSLGVASVYNEQFF. The DNA for the CDR3 is TGTGCCAGCAGCTTAGGGGTCGCTAGCGTATACAATGAGCAGTTCTTC.

This clonotype was detected only a few times. This chain joins TRBV24-1 and TRBJ2-1; tentatively, D is TRBD2 (6 bases). The CDR3 contains 12 residues. Trimming shortened V by 9 bases and J by 16 bases, and 21 bases separated the two germline ends. Germline CDR1 is KGHDR and CDR2 is SFDVKD. This CDR3 reads CATAQPGTPPFF. The CDR3 nucleotides read TGTGCCACCGCTCAACCCGGGACTCCGCCCTTCTTC.

V is TRBV15 and J is TRBJ2-6, with 11 positions matching TRBD1. The trim removed 0 bases at V and 0 bases at J, leaving 7 bases unmatched. Germline V gene data show CDR1 as LNHNV and CDR2 as YYDKDF (reference sequence). There are 20 residues in the CDR3. The CDR3 reads CATSREGTGGLFSGANVLTF. The CDR3 DNA reads TGTGCCACCAGCAGAGAGGGGACAGGGGGTCTGTTCTCTGGGGCCAACGTCCTGACTTTC.

The sample holds a few counts of this clonotype. The V gene is TRBV20-1, the J gene TRBJ2-7, with D hard to call. This CDR3 has 13 amino acids. Germline V gives CDR1 DFQATT, CDR2 SNEGSKA (reference sequence). V lost 5 bases and J 2 bases, leaving 13 bases between the germline ends. CDR3 region: CSAPSRKPYEQYF. As DNA, the CDR3 is TGCAGTGCTCCATCTAGGAAACCCTACGAGCAGTACTTC.

This clonotype has just a few counts. The V call is TRBV5-1, the J call TRBJ1-4; no clear D. The CDR3 has 16 amino acids. CDR1 and CDR2 from the germline V gene are SGHRS and YFSETQ. V lost 2 bases to trimming and J lost 7 bases, with 18 bases between them. CDR3 DNA: TGCGCCAGCAGCTTCACCCGGACCGGGAGCGGTGAAAAACTGTTTTTT. It translates to CASSFTRTGSGEKLFF. Variable domain in full (rest from reference TRBV5-1 and TRBJ1-4): KAGVTQTPRYLIKTRGQQVTLSCSPISGHRSVSWYQQTPGQGLQFLFEYFSETQRNKGNFPGRFSGRQFSNSRSEMNVSTLELGDSALYLCASSFTRTGSGEKLFFGSGTQLSVL.

J is TRBJ1-1 and V is TRBV12-3 or TRBV12-4; D is unclear. This CDR3 contains 10 residues. Trimming took off 6 bases at V and 8 bases at J, with 7 bases between the two ends. The CDR3: CASSLVEAFF. The CDR3 DNA reads TGTGCCAGCAGCCTGGTCGAAGCTTTCTTT.

This clonotype was counted ten times or more. The chain recombines TRBV29-1 with TRBJ2-1, with TRBD2 matching over 14 bases. There are 16 residues in the CDR3. Trimming took 6 bases from V and 4 from J; bases not matched to a gene: 8. The germline CDR1 and CDR2 sequences are SQVTM and ANQGSEA. CDR3 bases: TGCAGCGTCGTCGGACTAGCGGGGGGCGCATACAATGAGCAGTTCTTC. It specifies CSVVGLAGGAYNEQFF.

The chain couples TRBV5-1 to TRBJ2-5; D gene ambiguous. The CDR3 sequence is 13 residues long. The V gene lost 2 bases and the J gene lost 4 bases, with 9 bases spanning the gap. Germline V gene sequence: CDR1 SGHRS, CDR2 YFSETQ. The CDR3, as DNA: TGCGCCAGCAGCTTACACGTACCAGAGACCCAGTACTTC. Translating gives CASSLHVPETQYF.

V is TRBV7-9 and J is TRBJ2-1; D is possibly TRBD2 (6 bases). Per the germline V gene, CDR1 is SEHNR and CDR2 is FQNEAQ (reference sequence). Trimming removed 5 bases from V and 8 bases from J, with 19 bases in between. The CDR3 is 15 amino acids. CDR3 in amino acids: CASSPQAGLGYEQFF. For the CDR3, the DNA is TGTGCCAGCAGCCCTCAAGCGGGTCTGGGGTATGAGCAGTTCTTC.

The chain joins TRBV9 to TRBJ2-3; 11 nucleotides align to TRBD2. V lost 0 bases, J lost 4 bases, and 1 base stayed unmatched. The CDR3 sequence is 15 residues long. Germline V gene data show CDR1 as SGDLS and CDR2 as YYNGEE. The CDR3 here is CASSVELAGADTQYF. CDR3 DNA: TGTGCCAGCAGCGTAGAACTAGCGGGGGCAGATACGCAGTATTTT.

The chain links TRBV7-2 to TRBJ2-7; D call uncertain. CDR3 length: 14 residues. Trimming shortened V by 5 bases and J by 1 base, and 12 bases separated the two germline ends. The germline gives CDR1 SGHTA, CDR2 FQGNSA. The chain's CDR3 is CASSGRRRSYEQYF. As DNA, the CDR3 is TGTGCCAGCAGCGGAAGGAGAAGATCCTACGAGCAGTACTTC.

The chain combines TRBV11-2 with TRBJ2-5, with TRBD2 matching 7 bases. Losses at the gene ends were 4 bases for V and 5 bases for J; bases not matched to a gene: 7. The CDR3 loop spans 14 amino acids. In germline, CDR1 is SGHAT, CDR2 FQNNGV. The CDR3 loop is CASSYRLGGETQYF. The CDR3 nucleotides are TGTGCCAGCAGCTACAGGCTGGGAGGGGAGACCCAGTACTTC. Full variable domain (outside the CDR3, taken from reference TRBV11-2 and TRBJ2-5): EAGVAQSPRYKIIEKRQSVAFWCNPISGHATLYWYQQILGQGPKLLIQFQNNGVVDDSQLPKDRFSAERLKGVDSTLKIQPAKLEDSAVYLCASSYRLGGETQYFGPGTRLLVL.

The rearrangement joins TRBV2 to TRBJ1-5, with D uncertain. The germline CDR1 and CDR2 sequences are SNHLY and FYNNEI. The CDR3 runs to 15 residues. V lost 2 bases and J lost 6, with 14 bases in between. CDR3 loop: CASSEMSGIGQPQHF. CDR3 nucleotide sequence: TGTGCCAGCAGTGAAATGTCGGGAATCGGTCAGCCCCAGCATTTT.

This clonotype showed up just a few times. The rearrangement uses TRBV5-1 and TRBJ2-1; D gene ambiguous. V was trimmed by 3 bases and J by 7 bases, leaving 26 bases between them. CDR1 and CDR2 from the germline V gene are SGHRS and YFSETQ. The CDR3 has 18 residues. The CDR3 spells CASSSASPGLESENEQFF. The CDR3 DNA reads as TGCGCCAGCAGCTCAGCTTCCCCAGGCCTTGAATCAGAGAATGAGCAGTTCTTC.

This clonotype was seen a handful of times. The rearrangement links TRBV11-2 to TRBJ1-6; D may be TRBD1 (6 bases). Germline V CDR1 and CDR2: SGHAT, FQNNGV. CDR3 size: 15 residues. Trimming removed 7 bases from V and 7 bases from J, with 17 bases in between. Here the CDR3 reads CASNPDGQWNSPLHF. The CDR3, as DNA: TGTGCCAGCAACCCCGATGGACAGTGGAATTCACCCCTCCACTTT.

The rearrangement uses TRBV18 and TRBJ2-7; no clear D gene. The CDR3 has 12 amino acids. V dropped 2 bases and J dropped 5 bases, with 7 bases sitting between them. Germline CDR1 KGHSH, CDR2 LQKENI. The CDR3, as DNA: TGTGCCAGCTCACCAGTAGTCCACGAGCAGTACTTC. Translating it yields CASSPVVHEQYF.

The genes are TRBV7-9 and TRBJ1-2; a possible D gene is TRBD1 (5 bases). V lost 5 bases and J 10 bases, leaving 14 bases between the germline ends. Germline-derived CDR1 and CDR2 are SEHNR and FQNEAQ (reference sequence). The CDR3 extends over 12 amino acids. The CDR3 coding sequence is TGTGCCAGCAGCCGCGGACAAGGGCTCTACACCTTC. Its translation is CASSRGQGLYTF.

The J gene is TRBJ2-2, the V gene TRBV6-1; maybe TRBD2 (7 bases). CDR1 and CDR2 from the germline V gene are MNHNS and SASEGT. Trimming left V 10 bases short and J 4 bases short, with 16 bases between. CDR3 length: 14 residues. The CDR3 bases are TGTGCCACCGAAAGGGGGGGGGTCACCGGGGAGCTGTTTTTT. It encodes CATERGGVTGELFF.

The V gene is TRBV7-9, the J gene TRBJ1-2; D may be TRBD1 (6 bases). This CDR3 is built from 13 residues. V was trimmed by 1 base and J by 8 bases, leaving 11 bases between them. The V gene's germline CDR1 is SEHNR and CDR2 FQNEAQ (reference sequence). CDR3 sequence: CASSLDRDNGYTF. The CDR3 nucleotides read TGTGCCAGCAGCTTAGACAGGGATAACGGCTACACCTTC.

This clonotype was observed a few times. The CDR3 reads CASSFYGAGEKLFF. For the CDR3, the DNA is TGCGCCAGCAGCTTTTACGGGGCCGGTGAAAAACTGTTTTTT. The genes are TRBV5-1 and TRBJ1-4; TRBD1 is a possible D gene (5 bases). The germline V gene has CDR1 SGHRS and CDR2 YFSETQ. This CDR3 region has 14 residues. With 2 bases removed from V and 7 bases from J, the gap between germline ends came to 12 bases.

This clonotype has more than one count but fewer than ten. The chain joins TRBV7-2 to TRBJ2-5, with 9 nucleotides matching TRBD2. V shed 2 bases and J 5 bases; nucleotides not matched to a gene: 9. The CDR3 has 16 amino acids. The germline V gene encodes CDR1 SGHTA and CDR2 FQGNSA. CDR3: CASSLWSGGRGETQYF. As DNA, the CDR3 is TGTGCCAGCAGCTTATGGTCCGGCGGGAGGGGTGAGACCCAGTACTTC. Filled out from reference TRBV7-2 and TRBJ2-5, the complete variable domain reads GAGVSQSPSNKVTEKGKDVELRCDPISGHTALYWYRQSLGQGLEFLIYFQGNSAPDKSGLPSDRFSAERTGGSVSTLTIQRTQQEDSAVYLCASSLWSGGRGETQYFGPGTRLLVL.

This chain links TRBV6-5 with TRBJ2-3; D remains ambiguous. The V gene's germline CDR1 is MNHEY and CDR2 SVGAGI. The CDR3 covers 14 residues. Deletions cut 3 bases from V and 3 bases from J, with 10 bases between. CDR3 sequence: CASSYRAATDTQYF. The CDR3 region has the DNA TGTGCCAGCAGTTATCGGGCTGCTACAGATACGCAGTATTTT.

The CDR3 sequence is CASSLRRMNTEAFF. For the CDR3, the DNA is TGTGCCAGCAGTTTAAGGAGAATGAACACTGAAGCTTTCTTT. This chain connects TRBV28 to TRBJ1-1; D is unclear. The CDR3 length is 14 residues. Germline CDR1 reads MDHEN; CDR2 reads SYDVKM. Trimming stripped 2 bases from V and 0 bases from J, with 7 bases between.

The chain uses TRBV11-2 and TRBJ2-2, with D unresolved. Trimming removed 5 bases from V and 3 bases from J, with 13 bases in between. The CDR3 extends over 15 amino acids. Per germline, CDR1 SGHAT and CDR2 FQNNGV. As DNA, the CDR3 is TGTGCCAGCAGCCCCCTCGCGGCGGACACCGGGGAGCTGTTTTTT. Its protein product is CASSPLAADTGELFF.

This clonotype turned up a few times. J is TRBJ1-4 and V is TRBV7-9; D gene unclear. The V end lost 1 base, the J end lost 11 bases, and 14 bases lay between the germline ends. CDR3 length equals 14 residues. Germline V gives CDR1 SEHNR, CDR2 FQNEAQ (reference sequence). The CDR3 bases are TGTGCCAGCAGCTTAGACTGGGCGGAAGGGAAACTGTTTTTT. This gives the protein CASSLDWAEGKLFF.

This clonotype showed up just a few times. The V and J genes are TRBV5-6 and TRBJ2-3; D uncertain. Germline CDR1 SGHDT, CDR2 YYEEEE. The CDR3 contains 15 residues. The V and J ends lost 3 bases and 0 bases respectively, with 11 bases between them. As DNA, the CDR3 is TGTGCCAGCAGCTCCCCCGGACGGAGCACAGATACGCAGTATTTT. This translates into CASSSPGRSTDTQYF.